This TCR beta chain was sequenced during a study of cytotoxic CD8 clonotypes in ibrutinib-treated CLL. The wider study: Response sampling came at median 12 months of treatment, ranging roughly 6 to 40 months. The study, taken as a whole, reports: The study sampled sustained-remission and progressing patients at different times. Clonality was elevated at ibrutinib response and had returned toward baseline at progression.

This clone has only a few counts. Its antigen is as yet unknown. Repertoires were generated with immunoSEQ multiplex PCR, while TCRdb's copy carries only in-frame clones and drops some. The table includes 250,000 to 350,000 clones, roughly three quarters detected once. The CDR3 runs 15 residues. Germline V gene sequence: CDR1 LNHNV, CDR2 YYDKDF (reference sequence). V was clipped by 5 bases and J by 4 bases, with 14 bases between them. The input for sequencing was PBMCs, taken at disease progression, from a patient treated with ibrutinib. The TCR comes from a human donor with chronic lymphocytic leukemia. The chain joins TRBV15 to TRBJ2-2, with D perhaps matching TRBD2 (6 bases). CDR3 sequence reads: CATSGGTYSTGELFF. The CDR3, as DNA: TGTGCCACCAGCGGCGGGACGTATTCCACCGGGGAGCTGTTTTTT.